The clone carrying this TCR beta chain occurred a few times. As yet, its antigen is unknown. The source of the sample is a study of T cell repertoires in cytomegalovirus infection. Study information: Recently identified HLA-C-restricted CMV epitopes were among the peptides used. CMV infection together with matching HLA type was indicated by public TCR beta signatures.

Study-wide points: The study identified carriers of CMV plus the relevant HLA from cumulative public TCR beta family frequency. HLA-C-restricted CMV clonotypes gave the most frequent clonotype in two of eight donors.

V was cut by 3 bases and J by 0 bases, with 9 bases left in between. Germline V gene data show CDR1 as MGHRA and CDR2 as YSYEKL. CDR3 length equals 15 residues. TCRdb reprocessed the reads via MiXCR and lists one record per CDR3 protein. This sample has approximately 65,000 distinct CDR3 sequences, with 20% to 25% found just once. The clonotype originates from a human donor in good health (CMV status not recorded). Some clones in this sample may be carry-over from other donors' samples. This material consisted of CD8+ T cells from cultured PBMCs, taken from culture after CMV antigen stimulation. The chain couples TRBV4-1 to TRBJ1-5; TRBD1 might be the D (5 bases). The CDR3 here is CASSQATDSNQPQHF. In DNA, the CDR3 is TGCGCCAGCAGCCAGGCGACAGATAGCAATCAGCCCCAGCATTTT.